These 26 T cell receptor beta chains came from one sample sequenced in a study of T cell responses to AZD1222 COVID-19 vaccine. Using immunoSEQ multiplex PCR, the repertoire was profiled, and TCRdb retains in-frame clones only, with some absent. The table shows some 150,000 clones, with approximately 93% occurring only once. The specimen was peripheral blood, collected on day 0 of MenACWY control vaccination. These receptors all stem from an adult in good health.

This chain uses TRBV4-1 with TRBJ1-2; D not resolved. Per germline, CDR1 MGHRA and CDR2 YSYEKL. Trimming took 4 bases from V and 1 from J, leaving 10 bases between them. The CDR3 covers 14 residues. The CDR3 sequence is CASSPQQHNYGYTF. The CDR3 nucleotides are TGCGCCAGCAGCCCGCAACAGCATAACTATGGCTACACCTTC.

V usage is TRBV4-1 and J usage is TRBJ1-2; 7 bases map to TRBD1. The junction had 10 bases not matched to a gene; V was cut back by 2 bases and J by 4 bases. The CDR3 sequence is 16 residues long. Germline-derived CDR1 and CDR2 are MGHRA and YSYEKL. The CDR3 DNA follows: TGCGCCAGCAGCCAATTCCCGGGACAGTTATCCTATGGCTACACCTTC. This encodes CASSQFPGQLSYGYTF.

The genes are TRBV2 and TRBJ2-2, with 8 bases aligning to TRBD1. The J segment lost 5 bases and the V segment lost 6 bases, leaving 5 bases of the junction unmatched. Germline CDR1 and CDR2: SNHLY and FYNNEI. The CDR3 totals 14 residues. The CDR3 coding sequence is TGTGCCAGCAGCCCGACAGGGGTTACCGGGGAGCTGTTTTTT. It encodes CASSPTGVTGELFF. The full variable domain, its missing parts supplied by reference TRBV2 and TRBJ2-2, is EPEVTQTPSHQVTQMGQEVILRCVPISNHLYFYWYRQILGQKVEFLVSFYNNEISEKSEIFDDQFSVERPDGSNFTLKIRSTKLEDSAMYFCASSPTGVTGELFFGEGSRLTVL.

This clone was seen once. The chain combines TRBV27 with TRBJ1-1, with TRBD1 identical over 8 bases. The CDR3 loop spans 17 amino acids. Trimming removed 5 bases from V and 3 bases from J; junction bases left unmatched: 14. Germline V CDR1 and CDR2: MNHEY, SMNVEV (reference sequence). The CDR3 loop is CASSTLTRTGRDTEAFF. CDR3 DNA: TGTGCCAGCAGTACACTAACCAGGACAGGGAGGGACACTGAAGCTTTCTTT.

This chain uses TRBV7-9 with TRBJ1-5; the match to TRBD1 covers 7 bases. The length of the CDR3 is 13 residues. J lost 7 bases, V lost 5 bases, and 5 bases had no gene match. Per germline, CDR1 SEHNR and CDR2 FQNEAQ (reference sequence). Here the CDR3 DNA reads TGTGCCAGCAGCCTCACAGGGGACCAGCCCCAGCATTTT. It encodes CASSLTGDQPQHF. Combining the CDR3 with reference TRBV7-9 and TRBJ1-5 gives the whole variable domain DTGVSQNPRHKITKRGQNVTFRCDPISEHNRLYWYRQTLGQGPEFLTYFQNEAQLEKSRLLSDRFSAERPKGSFSTLEIQRTEQGDSAMYLCASSLTGDQPQHFGDGTRLSIL.

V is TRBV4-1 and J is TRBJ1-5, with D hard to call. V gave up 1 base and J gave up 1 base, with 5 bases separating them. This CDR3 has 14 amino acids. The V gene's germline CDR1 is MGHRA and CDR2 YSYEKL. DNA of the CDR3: TGCGCCAGCAGCCAAGTGGGGAGCAATCAGCCCCAGCATTTT. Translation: CASSQVGSNQPQHF.

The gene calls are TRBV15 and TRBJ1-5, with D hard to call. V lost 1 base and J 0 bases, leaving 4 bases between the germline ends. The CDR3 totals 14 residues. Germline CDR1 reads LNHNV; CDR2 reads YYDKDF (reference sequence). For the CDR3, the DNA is TGTGCCACCAGCAGAGGCATTAGCAATCAGCCCCAGCATTTT. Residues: CATSRGISNQPQHF.

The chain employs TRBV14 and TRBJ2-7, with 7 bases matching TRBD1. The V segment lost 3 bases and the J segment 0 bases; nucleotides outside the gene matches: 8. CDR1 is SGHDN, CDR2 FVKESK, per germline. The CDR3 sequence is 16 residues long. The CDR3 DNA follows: TGTGCCAGCAGCCACCTAGACAGGGCAAGCTCCTACGAGCAGTACTTC. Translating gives CASSHLDRASSYEQYF.

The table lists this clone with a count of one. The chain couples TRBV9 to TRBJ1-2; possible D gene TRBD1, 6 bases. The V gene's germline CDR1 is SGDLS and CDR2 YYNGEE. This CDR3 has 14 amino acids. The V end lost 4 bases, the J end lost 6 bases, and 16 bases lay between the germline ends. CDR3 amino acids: CASSPRWGGDGYTF. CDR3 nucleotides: TGTGCCAGCAGCCCGAGGTGGGGGGGCGATGGCTACACCTTC.

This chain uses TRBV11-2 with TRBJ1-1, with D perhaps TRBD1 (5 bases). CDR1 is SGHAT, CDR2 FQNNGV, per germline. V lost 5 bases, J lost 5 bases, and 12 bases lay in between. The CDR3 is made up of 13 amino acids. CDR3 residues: CASSLPGGTEAFF. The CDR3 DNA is TGTGCCAGCAGCCTCCCGGGGGGGACTGAAGCTTTCTTT.

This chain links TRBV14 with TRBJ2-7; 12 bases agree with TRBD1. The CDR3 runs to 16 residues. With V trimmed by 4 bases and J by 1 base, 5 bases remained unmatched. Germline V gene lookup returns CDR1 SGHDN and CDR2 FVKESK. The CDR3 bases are TGTGCCAGCAGCCCAGGGACAGGGGGCTGGTCCTACGAGCAGTACTTC. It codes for CASSPGTGGWSYEQYF.

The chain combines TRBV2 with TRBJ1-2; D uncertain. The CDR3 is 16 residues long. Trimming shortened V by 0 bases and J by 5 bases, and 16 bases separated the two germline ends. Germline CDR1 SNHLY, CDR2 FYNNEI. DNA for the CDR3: TGTGCCAGCAGTGAAGCGGCCCCACCTTTAGGGTATGGCTACACCTTC. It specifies CASSEAAPPLGYGYTF.

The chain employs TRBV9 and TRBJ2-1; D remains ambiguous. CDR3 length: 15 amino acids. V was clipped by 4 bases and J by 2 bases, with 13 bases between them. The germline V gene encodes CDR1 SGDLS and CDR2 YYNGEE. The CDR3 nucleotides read TGTGCCAGCAGCACTACTCCTAGGCCCTACAATGAGCAGTTCTTC. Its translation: CASSTTPRPYNEQFF.

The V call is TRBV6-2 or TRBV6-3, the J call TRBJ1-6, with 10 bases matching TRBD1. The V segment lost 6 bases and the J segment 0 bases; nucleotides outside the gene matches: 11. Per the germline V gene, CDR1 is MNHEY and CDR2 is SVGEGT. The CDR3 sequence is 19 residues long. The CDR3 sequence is CASSRGTGAPSSYNSPLHF. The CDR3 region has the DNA TGTGCCAGCAGCCGCGGGACAGGGGCTCCCAGCTCCTATAATTCACCCCTCCACTTT.

CDR3 DNA: TGTGCCAGCAGTTACGCGCGGCTTGAAGCTTTCTTT. Translation gives CASSYARLEAFF. This chain joins TRBV6-2 or TRBV6-3 and TRBJ1-1; D gene uncertain. The CDR3 is made up of 12 amino acids. Germline V CDR1 and CDR2: MNHEY, SVGEGT. Trimming stripped 2 bases from V and 7 bases from J, with 8 bases between.

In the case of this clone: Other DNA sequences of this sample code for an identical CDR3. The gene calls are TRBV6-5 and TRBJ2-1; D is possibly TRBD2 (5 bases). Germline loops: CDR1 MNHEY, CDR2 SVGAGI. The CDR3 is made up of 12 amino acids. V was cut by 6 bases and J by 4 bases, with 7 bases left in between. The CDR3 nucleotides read TGTGCCAGCAGCCCGGGGTACAATGAGCAGTTCTTC. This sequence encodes CASSPGYNEQFF.

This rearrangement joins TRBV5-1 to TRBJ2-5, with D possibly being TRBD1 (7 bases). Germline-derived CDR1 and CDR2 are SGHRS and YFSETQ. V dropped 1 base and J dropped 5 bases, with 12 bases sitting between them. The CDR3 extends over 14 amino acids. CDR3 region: CASSLSGGGETQYF. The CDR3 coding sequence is TGCGCCAGCAGCTTGAGCGGAGGGGGCGAGACCCAGTACTTC.

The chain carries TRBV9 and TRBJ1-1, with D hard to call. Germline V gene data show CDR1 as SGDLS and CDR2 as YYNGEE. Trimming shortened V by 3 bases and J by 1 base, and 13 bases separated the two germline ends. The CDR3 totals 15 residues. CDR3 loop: CASSARASWNTEAFF. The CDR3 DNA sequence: TGTGCCAGCAGCGCCCGGGCCTCCTGGAACACTGAAGCTTTCTTT. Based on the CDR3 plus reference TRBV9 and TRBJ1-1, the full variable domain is DSGVTQTPKHLITATGQRVTLRCSPRSGDLSVYWYQQSLDQGLQFLIQYYNGEERAKGNILERFSAQQFPDLHSELNLSSLELGDSALYFCASSARASWNTEAFFGQGTRLTVV.

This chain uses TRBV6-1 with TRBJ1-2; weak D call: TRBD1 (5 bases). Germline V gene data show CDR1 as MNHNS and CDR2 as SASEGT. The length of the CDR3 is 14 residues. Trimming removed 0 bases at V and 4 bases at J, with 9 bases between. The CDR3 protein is CASSEALTAYGYTF. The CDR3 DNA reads TGTGCCAGCAGTGAAGCGCTGACAGCCTATGGCTACACCTTC.

CDR3 residues: CASSQELVFDEQFF. The CDR3 region has the DNA TGTGCCAGCAGCCAAGAACTAGTCTTCGATGAGCAGTTCTTC. The chain carries TRBV4-2 and TRBJ2-1; possibly TRBD2 for D (5 bases). The germline V gene encodes CDR1 LGHNA and CDR2 YNFKEQ. Trimming took 0 bases from V and 8 from J, leaving 11 bases between them. The CDR3 is 14 amino acids.

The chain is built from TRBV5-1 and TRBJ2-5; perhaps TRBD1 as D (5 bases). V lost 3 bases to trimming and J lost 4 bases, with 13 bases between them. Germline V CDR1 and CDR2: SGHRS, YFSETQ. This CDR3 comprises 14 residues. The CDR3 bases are TGCGCCAGCAGCTCGGACCCAGGGCGAGAGACCCAGTACTTC. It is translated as CASSSDPGRETQYF.

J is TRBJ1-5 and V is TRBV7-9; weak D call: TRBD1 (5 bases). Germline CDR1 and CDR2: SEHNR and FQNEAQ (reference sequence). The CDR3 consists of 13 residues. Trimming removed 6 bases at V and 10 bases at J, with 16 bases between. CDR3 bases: TGTGCCAGCAGTGGGACGGACCTTCTACCCCAGCATTTT. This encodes CASSGTDLLPQHF.

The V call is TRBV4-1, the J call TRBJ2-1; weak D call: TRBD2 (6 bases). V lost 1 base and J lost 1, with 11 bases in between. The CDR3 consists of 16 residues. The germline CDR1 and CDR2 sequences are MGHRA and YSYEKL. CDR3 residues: CASSQVTGGSYNEQFF. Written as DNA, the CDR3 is TGCGCCAGCAGCCAAGTGACCGGGGGATCCTACAATGAGCAGTTCTTC.

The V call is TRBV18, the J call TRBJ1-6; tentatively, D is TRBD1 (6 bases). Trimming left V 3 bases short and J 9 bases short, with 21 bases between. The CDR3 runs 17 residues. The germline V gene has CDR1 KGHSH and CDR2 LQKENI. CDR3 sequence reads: CASSPNPTIQGASPLHF. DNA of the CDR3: TGTGCCAGCTCACCTAACCCAACGATACAGGGCGCTTCACCCCTCCACTTT.

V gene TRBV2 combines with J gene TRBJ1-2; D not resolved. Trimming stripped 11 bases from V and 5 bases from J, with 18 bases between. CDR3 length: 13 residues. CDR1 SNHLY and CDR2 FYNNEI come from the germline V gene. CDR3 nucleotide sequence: TGTGCCGGACGGGTAGAGGGTGGATATGGCTACACCTTC. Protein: CAGRVEGGYGYTF.

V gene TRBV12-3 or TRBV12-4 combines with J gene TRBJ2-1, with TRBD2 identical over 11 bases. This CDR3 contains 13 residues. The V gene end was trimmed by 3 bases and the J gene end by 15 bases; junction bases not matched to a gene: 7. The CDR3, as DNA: TGTGCCAGCAGTTTGACCCCTAGCGGGGGGTGGTTCTTC. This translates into CASSLTPSGGWFF.